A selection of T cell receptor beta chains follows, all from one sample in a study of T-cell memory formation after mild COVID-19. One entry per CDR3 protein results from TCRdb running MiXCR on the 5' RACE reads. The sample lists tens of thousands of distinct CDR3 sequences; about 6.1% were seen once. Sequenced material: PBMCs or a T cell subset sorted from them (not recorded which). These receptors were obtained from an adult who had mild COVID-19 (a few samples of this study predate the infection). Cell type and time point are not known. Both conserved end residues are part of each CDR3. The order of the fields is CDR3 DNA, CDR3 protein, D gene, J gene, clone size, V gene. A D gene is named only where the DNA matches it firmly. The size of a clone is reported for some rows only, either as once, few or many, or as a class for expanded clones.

TGTGCCAGCAGTGCCGGTAGCCGGGAGACCCAGTACTTC,CASSAGSRETQYF,.,TRBJ2-5,many,TRBV2
TGCGCCAGCAGCTTGTCCGGGACAGGGGTTAGCTACACCTTC,CASSLSGTGVSYTF,TRBD1,TRBJ1-2,.,TRBV5-1
TGCGCCAGCAGCTTGGGCAATGAGCAGTTCTTC,CASSLGNEQFF,.,TRBJ2-1,many,TRBV5-1
TGCAGTGCTAGACAGACAGGGTCTAACACCATATATTTT,CSARQTGSNTIYF,TRBD1,TRBJ1-3,.,TRBV20-1
TGCAGCGTTAGCGAACAGTCTAACTATGGCTACACCTTC,CSVSEQSNYGYTF,.,TRBJ1-2,few,TRBV29-1
TGTGCCACCAGCCGGACGGAGAACACTGAAGCTTTCTTT,CATSRTENTEAFF,.,TRBJ1-1,few,TRBV24-1
TGTGCCAGCGGGTTATCGGGCAGCTCCACCGGGGAGCTGTTTTTT,CASGLSGSSTGELFF,.,TRBJ2-2,.,TRBV9
TGTGCCAGCAGTTCCCGACAGGGGGCAGAGACCCAGTACTTC,CASSSRQGAETQYF,TRBD1,TRBJ2-5,.,TRBV12-3/TRBV12-4
TGTGCCAGCAGCTTGGGACTAGCGAACCCGAAGGAGACCCAGTACTTC,CASSLGLANPKETQYF,TRBD2,TRBJ2-5,few,TRBV5-6
TGTGCCAGCAGCCCGGTCGGCGATGAAAAACTGTTTTTT,CASSPVGDEKLFF,.,TRBJ1-4,many,TRBV5-6
TGCGCCAGCAGCCAAGCCCGTTTTGGTGGAGCTTTCTTT,CASSQARFGGAFF,.,TRBJ1-1,many,TRBV4-1
TGTGCCAGCAGTCGCCTGGGACTAGCTCTTGAGACCCAGTACTTC,CASSRLGLALETQYF,TRBD2,TRBJ2-5,.,TRBV2
TGTGCCAGCAGAAAACTACAGGGGACGGGCGAGCAGTACTTC,CASRKLQGTGEQYF,TRBD1,TRBJ2-7,many,TRBV12-3/TRBV12-4